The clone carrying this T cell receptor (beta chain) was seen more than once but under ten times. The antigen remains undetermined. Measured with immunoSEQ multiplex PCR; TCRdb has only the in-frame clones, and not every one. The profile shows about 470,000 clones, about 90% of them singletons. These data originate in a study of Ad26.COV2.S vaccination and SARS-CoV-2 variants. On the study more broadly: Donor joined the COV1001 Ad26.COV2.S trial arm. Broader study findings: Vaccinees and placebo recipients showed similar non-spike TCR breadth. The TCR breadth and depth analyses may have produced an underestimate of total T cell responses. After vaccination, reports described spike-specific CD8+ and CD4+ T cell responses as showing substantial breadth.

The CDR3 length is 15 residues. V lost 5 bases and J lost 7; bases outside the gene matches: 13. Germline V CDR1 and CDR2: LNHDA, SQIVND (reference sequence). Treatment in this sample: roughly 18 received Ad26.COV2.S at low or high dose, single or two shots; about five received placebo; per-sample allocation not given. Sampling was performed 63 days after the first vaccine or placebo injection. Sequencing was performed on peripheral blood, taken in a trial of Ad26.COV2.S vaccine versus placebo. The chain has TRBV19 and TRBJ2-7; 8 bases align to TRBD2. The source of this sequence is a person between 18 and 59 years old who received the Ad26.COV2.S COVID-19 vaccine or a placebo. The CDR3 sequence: CASSAATGPGGEQYF. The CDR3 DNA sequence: TGTGCCAGTAGTGCCGCCACAGGTCCGGGGGGGGAGCAGTACTTC.